A selection of T cell receptor beta chains follows, all from one sample in a study of T-cell reconstitution after alpha-beta-depleted transplantation in children. TCRdb reanalysed the PCR reads using MiXCR and keeps one entry per CDR3 protein. The sample records more than 85,000 distinct CDR3 sequences, about 7.5% being singletons. The sequencing here drew on PBMCs, taken before TCRalphabeta/CD19-depleted stem cell transplant. Receptor source: a boy aged 2 to 10 with acute lymphoblastic leukemia, due to receive a stem cell transplant. The conserved cysteine and the conserved F or W are not part of the CDR3 here.

J gene: TRBJ2-5
V gene: TRBV20-1
CDR3 protein: SAGGGQEETQY

J gene: TRBJ2-1
V gene: TRBV11-2
CDR3 protein: ASRVAASYNEQF

J gene: TRBJ2-2
V gene: TRBV5-1
CDR3 protein: ASSSGTRNTGELF

J gene: TRBJ1-5
V gene: TRBV12-3/TRBV12-4
CDR3 protein: ASNGARDQPQH

J gene: TRBJ2-7
V gene: TRBV28
CDR3 protein: ASSTTGLGEQY

J gene: TRBJ2-3
V gene: TRBV19
CDR3 protein: ATFGQNTDTQY

J gene: TRBJ2-2
V gene: TRBV9
CDR3 protein: ASSPGSYTGELF

J gene: TRBJ1-6
V gene: TRBV2
CDR3 protein: ASSVRGLSPLH

J gene: TRBJ1-2
V gene: TRBV7-9
CDR3 protein: ASSPSTGTEAYGYT

J gene: TRBJ2-1
V gene: TRBV9
CDR3 protein: ASSVGTLGEQF

J gene: TRBJ1-2
V gene: TRBV7-9
CDR3 protein: ASSLGGGDRYGYT

J gene: TRBJ2-3
V gene: TRBV12-3/TRBV12-4
CDR3 protein: ASIDRGTDTQY

J gene: TRBJ2-1
V gene: TRBV18
CDR3 protein: ASSPRGGGIAAYNEQF

J gene: TRBJ1-6
V gene: TRBV7-9
CDR3 protein: ASSSRALNSPLH

J gene: TRBJ1-2
V gene: TRBV12-3/TRBV12-4
CDR3 protein: ASSPGGNNYGYT

J gene: TRBJ1-2
V gene: TRBV5-1
CDR3 protein: ASNDIGGNYGYT

J gene: TRBJ2-7
V gene: TRBV5-1
CDR3 protein: ASSLDNRYEQY

J gene: TRBJ2-1
V gene: TRBV6-1
CDR3 protein: ASRGPGQGFNEQF

J gene: TRBJ1-5
V gene: TRBV5-5
CDR3 protein: ASSPRGGGQPQH

J gene: TRBJ1-1
V gene: TRBV10-3
CDR3 protein: AISRSRNTEAF

J gene: TRBJ2-3
V gene: TRBV20-1
CDR3 protein: SASLFTDTQY

J gene: TRBJ2-5
V gene: TRBV9
CDR3 protein: ASSGSETQY

J gene: TRBJ2-7
V gene: TRBV12-3/TRBV12-4
CDR3 protein: ASSLTGSGTYEQC

J gene: TRBJ2-5
V gene: TRBV5-1
CDR3 protein: ASSITSGGAFEETQY

J gene: TRBJ2-7
V gene: TRBV5-1
CDR3 protein: ASSSEPTSDEQY

J gene: TRBJ2-7
V gene: TRBV25-1
CDR3 protein: ASSDGTARWDKQY

J gene: TRBJ2-2
V gene: TRBV20-1
CDR3 protein: SARESQRGDTGELF